Sequencing of this T cell receptor (beta chain) was carried out in a study of blood T cell repertoires in COVID-19. Across the study: Material from acute and convalescent COVID-19 was sourced from the United States, Italy and Spain. PBMCs, B-cell-depleted T cells, or T cells were the source of the cDNA or gDNA that made up the material.

Per the original methods: Amplification of reference gene primers was used by the study to estimate nucleated cell counts. TCRdb's copy holds only in-frame clones and misses some; the assay was immunoSEQ multiplex PCR. V and J calls plus clone size are reproduced from that table; the DNA served to infer D and trimming. Of some 490,000 clones listed, more than 85% are singletons. Participant reports of clinical history set cohort assignment. Trimming left V 3 bases short and J 7 bases short, with 16 bases between. Germline V gene data show CDR1 as MNHEY and CDR2 as SVGAGI. The CDR3 runs to 15 residues.

The rearrangement links TRBV6-5 to TRBJ1-5; D gene ambiguous. Sequencing was done on a sample of PBMCs or T cells enriched from blood (not recorded which). The clonotype was recovered from a woman aged 55-70 years who had recovered from COVID-19. DNA of the CDR3: TGTGCCAGCAGTTATTTTCCGGGATTGGGACAGCCCCAGCATTTT. This gives the protein CASSYFPGLGQPQHF.